This T cell receptor (beta chain) was profiled in a study of CD8 T cells in ankylosing spondylitis. Study conclusions and caveats: Ankylosing spondylitis blood appeared to carry a characteristic TCR beta motif of roughly 8 highly homologous variants.

Quantitative molecular-barcoded 5'-RACE generated the TCR beta libraries. TCRdb recomputed calls from the 5' RACE reads with MiXCR, one row per CDR3 protein. The data show a few hundred thousand distinct CDR3 sequences, about 10% seen once. Germline V gives CDR1 GTSNPN, CDR2 SVGIG (reference sequence). The CDR3 runs to 13 residues. The J segment lost 9 bases and the V segment lost 2 bases, leaving 6 bases of the junction unmatched. Concerning this clonotype itself: Antigen specificity is unknown.

Input material: blood, either unsorted or a sorted T cell fraction (not recorded which). The sequence was obtained from a male donor with ankylosing spondylitis or in good health (not recorded which). The chain recombines TRBV30 with TRBJ2-7; the match to TRBD1 covers 11 bases. As DNA, the CDR3 is TGTGCCTGGAGTCCACCCGGACAGGGGGCGCAGTACTTC. It encodes CAWSPPGQGAQYF.